One and the same sample provided the 15 T cell receptor beta chains below, sequenced in a study of T cells in Graves' hyperthyroidism and ophthalmopathy (dated by TCRdb to 2018 to 2020). Libraries were constructed by multiplex PCR. The reads were generated on an Illumina HiSeq 2000. TCR beta CDR3 regions were amplified from RNA transcripts. For the first round of RT-PCR on the TCR CDR3, the HTBI primer set was used together with the Qiagen OneStep RT-PCR kit. TCRdb reanalyzed the raw reads on its own, using fastp at Q25 for trimming and MiXCR for clone calling, and kept in-frame beta chains. Every entry covers one CDR3 protein and lists the most common genes and DNA from its rows. The sample profile shows about 160,000 distinct CDR3 sequences; roughly 9.4% of them were found once. Of the sample, over 20% is held by the ten largest clones. Source material: blood. The receptors stem from a woman between 18 and 29 years old with Graves' hyperthyroidism that later progressed to Graves' ophthalmopathy.

This chain connects TRBV2 to TRBJ1-6; no reliable D call. V lost 8 bases to trimming and J lost 11 bases, with 7 bases between them. Germline loops: CDR1 SNHLY, CDR2 FYNNEI. This CDR3 comprises 10 residues. The DNA for the CDR3 is TGTGCCAGCGGGTGGGCACCCCTCCACTTT. Residues: CASGWAPLHF.

This clonotype was found many times. The chain joins TRBV5-1 to TRBJ2-7; 8 bases match TRBD1. The CDR3 extends over 17 amino acids. Germline assignment: CDR1 SGHRS and CDR2 YFSETQ. Trimming removed 0 bases from V and 3 bases from J; junction bases left unmatched: 11. The CDR3 is CASSLDYGRDRLYEQYF. The DNA of the CDR3 is TGCGCCAGCAGCTTGGATTATGGCCGGGACAGGCTCTACGAGCAGTACTTC. Full variable domain (outside the CDR3, taken from reference TRBV5-1 and TRBJ2-7): KAGVTQTPRYLIKTRGQQVTLSCSPISGHRSVSWYQQTPGQGLQFLFEYFSETQRNKGNFPGRFSGRQFSNSRSEMNVSTLELGDSALYLCASSLDYGRDRLYEQYFGPGTRLTVT.

V gene TRBV5-1 combines with J gene TRBJ2-6, with D perhaps TRBD1 (5 bases). The CDR3 loop spans 16 amino acids. Looked up from germline, CDR1 is SGHRS and CDR2 is YFSETQ. Trimming shortened V by 0 bases and J by 0 bases, and 7 bases separated the two germline ends. The CDR3 DNA is TGCGCCAGCAGCTTGGTGGGGCTCTCTGGGGCCAACGTCCTGACTTTC. Translated: CASSLVGLSGANVLTF. Drawing the rest from reference TRBV5-1 and TRBJ2-6, the complete variable domain is KAGVTQTPRYLIKTRGQQVTLSCSPISGHRSVSWYQQTPGQGLQFLFEYFSETQRNKGNFPGRFSGRQFSNSRSEMNVSTLELGDSALYLCASSLVGLSGANVLTFGAGSRLTVL.

This clonotype occurred many times. The chain links TRBV20-1 to TRBJ1-1; no clear D. CDR1 and CDR2 from the germline V gene are DFQATT and SNEGSKA (reference sequence). The CDR3 has 12 residues. V lost 3 bases, J lost 4 bases, and 9 bases lay in between. CDR3 protein: CSASREITEAFF. CDR3 DNA sequence: TGCAGTGCTAGTCGTGAGATCACTGAAGCTTTCTTT.

This clonotype came up many times. This rearrangement joins TRBV28 to TRBJ2-3; TRBD1 matches at 9 bases. Germline V gene sequence: CDR1 MDHEN, CDR2 SYDVKM. Trimming at V came to 10 bases and at J to 1 base, leaving 3 bases not matched to a gene. The CDR3 is made up of 13 amino acids. CDR3: CATRDRGTDTQYF. For the CDR3, the DNA is TGTGCCACCCGGGACAGGGGCACAGATACGCAGTATTTT.

The chain has TRBV6-5 and TRBJ2-1; 11 bases fit TRBD2. CDR3 length: 14 residues. CDR1 is MNHEY, CDR2 SVGAGI, per germline. Unmatched junction bases numbered 4, after V lost 4 bases and J lost 8 bases. CDR3 loop: CASSLAGGGYEQFF. The CDR3, as DNA: TGTGCCAGCAGTTTAGCGGGGGGGGGATATGAGCAGTTCTTC.

This clonotype was counted at least ten times. V gene TRBV15 combines with J gene TRBJ2-2, with a tentative D call TRBD2 (7 bases). The CDR3 loop spans 14 amino acids. Trimming took off 10 bases at V and 3 bases at J, with 15 bases between the two ends. Germline values: CDR1 LNHNV, CDR2 YYDKDF (reference sequence). This CDR3 reads CAIGAGADTGELFF. The CDR3 DNA reads TGTGCCATCGGGGCGGGGGCGGACACCGGGGAGCTGTTTTTT.

The chain employs TRBV28 and TRBJ2-5, with D maybe TRBD1 (5 bases). The CDR3 sequence is 14 residues long. The germline CDR1 and CDR2 sequences are MDHEN and SYDVKM. Trimming cost V 3 bases and J 5 bases, with 13 bases left between them. The CDR3 bases are TGTGCCAGCAGTTTTGGGGCCAAAGGGGAGACCCAGTACTTC. This translates into CASSFGAKGETQYF.

This clonotype has at least ten counts. The V and J genes are TRBV12-3 or TRBV12-4 and TRBJ1-1; D remains unclear. V dropped 8 bases and J dropped 0 bases, with 16 bases sitting between them. The length of the CDR3 is 15 residues. CDR3 bases: TGTGCCAGCCATCGGACGGTGAACATGAACACTGAAGCTTTCTTT. It specifies CASHRTVNMNTEAFF.

In this sample, this clonotype turned up many times. The V call is TRBV7-2, the J call TRBJ2-5, with 9 bases fitting TRBD2. The CDR3 is 13 residues long. Germline V gene data show CDR1 as SGHTA and CDR2 as FQGNSA. Losses at the gene ends were 6 bases for V and 4 bases for J; bases not matched to a gene: 3. The CDR3 loop is CASRLSGGETQYF. The CDR3 DNA is TGTGCCAGCAGGCTTAGCGGGGGAGAGACCCAGTACTTC.

This clonotype was counted ten times or more. V usage is TRBV7-9 and J usage is TRBJ2-1; 13 positions match TRBD2. V lost 4 bases to trimming and J lost 3 bases; unmatched junction nucleotides: 3. Germline V gene lookup returns CDR1 SEHNR and CDR2 FQNEAQ (reference sequence). This CDR3 is 16 amino acids long. The CDR3 sequence: CASSSGTSGDYNEQFF. As DNA, the CDR3 is TGTGCCAGCAGCTCAGGGACTAGCGGGGACTACAATGAGCAGTTCTTC. Supplemented by reference TRBV7-9 and TRBJ2-1, the full variable domain reads DTGVSQNPRHKITKRGQNVTFRCDPISEHNRLYWYRQTLGQGPEFLTYFQNEAQLEKSRLLSDRFSAERPKGSFSTLEIQRTEQGDSAMYLCASSSGTSGDYNEQFFGPGTRLTVL.

This clonotype was counted many times. The V gene is TRBV7-3, the J gene TRBJ1-4; D ambiguous. The V gene's germline CDR1 is SGHTA and CDR2 FQGTGA. Trimming shortened V by 1 base and J by 8 bases, and 17 bases separated the two germline ends. This CDR3 is 16 amino acids long. CDR3 coding DNA: TGTGCCAGCAGCTTAAAAGTGGGAGCAGCTAGGGAAAAACTGTTTTTT. Its translation: CASSLKVGAAREKLFF.

At least ten counts were recorded for this clonotype. The chain employs TRBV3-1 and TRBJ2-7, with TRBD2 matching over 7 bases. Germline V gene lookup returns CDR1 LGHDT and CDR2 YNNKEL (reference sequence). The V and J ends lost 0 bases and 2 bases, in that order; junction bases with no gene match: 4. This CDR3 spans 15 amino acids. DNA for the CDR3: TGTGCCAGCAGCCAAGATAGGCTAGCGGCCTACGAGCAGTACTTC. Translated, it gives CASSQDRLAAYEQYF.

This clonotype has at least ten counts. The chain has TRBV6-2 or TRBV6-3 and TRBJ2-7, with 8 bases matching TRBD1. Germline trimming cut 2 bases from V and 7 bases from J; bases unmatched to any gene: 10. This CDR3 spans 15 amino acids. Germline loops: CDR1 MNHEY, CDR2 SVGEGT. The CDR3 region has the DNA TGTGCCAGCAGTTACGGGACAGGAGTGTCGGGGGAGCAGTACTTC. This codes for CASSYGTGVSGEQYF.

This clonotype was recorded at least ten times. The chain recombines TRBV7-9 with TRBJ2-2, with 12 bases that match TRBD1. The length of the CDR3 is 16 residues. From germline, CDR1 is SEHNR and CDR2 FQNEAQ (reference sequence). Trimming cost V 5 bases and J 7 bases; bases outside gene matches: 8. The CDR3 DNA sequence: TGTGCCAGCAGCCTCCGGGACAGGGGGCGCGGCGGGGAGCTGTTTTTT. It yields the protein CASSLRDRGRGGELFF.